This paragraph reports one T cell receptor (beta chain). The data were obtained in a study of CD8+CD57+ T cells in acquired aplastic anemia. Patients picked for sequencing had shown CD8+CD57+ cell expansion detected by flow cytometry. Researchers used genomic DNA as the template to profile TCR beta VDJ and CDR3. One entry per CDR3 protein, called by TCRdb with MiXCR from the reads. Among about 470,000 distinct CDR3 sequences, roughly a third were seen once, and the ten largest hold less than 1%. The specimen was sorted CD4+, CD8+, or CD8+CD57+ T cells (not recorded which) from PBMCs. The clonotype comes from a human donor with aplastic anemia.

CDR3 bases: TGTGCCAGCAGTTACCCCGCAGGGGGGTGGGAGCAGTACTTC. Residues: CASSYPAGGWEQYF. The rearrangement joins TRBV2 to TRBJ2-7; tentatively, D is TRBD1 (7 bases). Trimming cost V 5 bases and J 7 bases, with 18 bases left between them. CDR1 SNHLY and CDR2 FYNNEI come from the germline V gene. CDR3 length: 14 amino acids.